Listed here is a single T cell receptor (beta chain). 13 Jbeta primers and 60 Vbeta primers were used for the PCR. Some clones are missing from TCRdb's copy, which holds only in-frame ones; the method was immunoSEQ multiplex PCR. The repertoire holds 150,000 or so clones, with more than 70% as singletons. CDR3 length equals 15 residues. Trimming took off 4 bases at V and 0 bases at J, with 10 bases between the two ends. Per the germline V gene, CDR1 is SNHLY and CDR2 is FYNNEI. The sample is drawn from a study of cytomegalovirus exposure and HLA in healthy donors. The sequence derives from a man aged 50 to 59 in good health and CMV-seronegative. The material sequenced was PBMCs. The chain is built from TRBV2 and TRBJ2-4; no firm D call. The CDR3 here is CASSVPGLAKNIQYF. In DNA form, the CDR3 reads TGTGCCAGCAGTGTTCCAGGATTAGCCAAAAACATTCAGTACTTC. The variable domain in full, with the rest retrieved from reference TRBV2 and TRBJ2-4, is EPEVTQTPSHQVTQMGQEVILRCVPISNHLYFYWYRQILGQKVEFLVSFYNNEISEKSEIFDDQFSVERPDGSNFTLKIRSTKLEDSAMYFCASSVPGLAKNIQYFGAGTRLSVL.